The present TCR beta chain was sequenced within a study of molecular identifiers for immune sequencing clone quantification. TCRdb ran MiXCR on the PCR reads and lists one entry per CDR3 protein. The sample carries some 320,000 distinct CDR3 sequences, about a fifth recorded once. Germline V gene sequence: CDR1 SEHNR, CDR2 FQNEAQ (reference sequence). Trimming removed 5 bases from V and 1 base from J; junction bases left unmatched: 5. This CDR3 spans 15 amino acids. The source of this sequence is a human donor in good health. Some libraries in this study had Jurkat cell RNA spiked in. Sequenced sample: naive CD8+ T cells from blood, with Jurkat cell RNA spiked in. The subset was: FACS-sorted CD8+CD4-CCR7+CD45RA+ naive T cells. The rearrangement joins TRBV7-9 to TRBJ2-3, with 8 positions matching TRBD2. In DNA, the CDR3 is TGTGCCAGCAGCCCCGCGGGGGGCCGCACAGATACGCAGTATTTT. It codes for CASSPAGGRTDTQYF.